The present T cell receptor beta chain was sequenced within a study of T cell responses to AZD1222 COVID-19 vaccine (dated by TCRdb to the early 2020s). In terms of the full investigation: A total of approximately 240 trial participants underwent TCR sequencing, of whom some 210 received two doses of AZD1222 and about 25 received two doses of the MenACWY control vaccine. Trial participants were enrolled into age subgroups of 18-55, 56-69 and 70-plus years, which contained approximately 150, 28 and 58 TCR-sequenced participants, respectively. The paper's findings and limits, for the study overall: The vaccine-associated CD4 TCRs covered the entire spike protein, and the dominant responses fell in regions 160-218 and 743-854. Reportedly, close to half of the unique spike-specific TCRs recognized epitopes lying outside the regions that are mutated in the B.1.351 and B.1.1.7 variants. Because no day 14 peak-response samples were available, the repertoires could be characterized only after the peak T cell response. A significant rise in spike-specific TCR breadth and depth was observed after two AZD1222 doses relative to day 0 and relative to MenACWY recipients. Conclusions about previously exposed vaccinees were limited because only six or seven AZD1222 recipients were SARS-CoV-2 seropositive at baseline. Participants were mostly white British, with more females than males. The authors suggested clonal diversity may have been underestimated. The 56-69-year group was small, and its depth increase did not reach significance, likely because of low power.

The CDR3 regions of human TCRbeta chains were analyzed by immunosequencing. The source study handled its data this way. Repertoire TCRs were matched against a reference library of SARS-CoV-2-specific TCRs generated with the MIRA antigen-specificity platform. Breadth was defined as the fraction of unique TCRs that were SARS-CoV-2-associated. Depth was defined as the fraction of total T cells that were SARS-CoV-2-associated. Using the MIRA data, each spike-specific TCR was assigned both to the spike region to which the TCR was reactive and to a CD4 or CD8 class. Log10-transformed breadth and depth values were compared by one-way ANOVA with Sidak's multiple comparisons tests. Here the immuneACCESS table is served through TCRdb, limited to in-frame sequences with V and J called. Missing clones are a known gap in these copies; in checked studies unresolved V genes cover under half, and the rest lacks a known reason. For V, J and clone size, that table is used; D and trimming come from the DNA. In all, the sample holds roughly 130,000 clones, and more than 80% of those were seen once. The top ten clonotypes cover around 6.9% of the sample.

The sample's time point label is to be understood as: about 28 days (+/-7) after the second vaccine dose. The treatment or condition label on this specimen signifies: meningococcal conjugate vaccine given as trial control. Vaccinee samples came from UK trials COV001 and COV002, including a single-blind randomized controlled phase 2/3 trial of AZD1222 (ChAdOx1 nCoV-19) in healthy adults. Trial participant PBMC samples were collected at day 0 and day 28 after the second dose for TCRbeta chain sequencing. As for this clone: There is no known antigen for this receptor. One base away there is no much larger clone; base qualities are not given.

This TCR came from an adult who received the MenACWY meningococcal vaccine as a control. The sample here was peripheral blood, taken 28 days after the second dose of the MenACWY control vaccine.

The CDR3 amino acid sequence is: CASSPPAKPQHF. The DNA is as follows: TGTGCCAGCAGTCCTCCCGCGAAGCCCCAGCATTTT. The V gene is TRBV28 and the J gene is TRBJ1-5, with no D gene named confidently. Including cysteine and phenylalanine, the CDR3 has 12 amino acids. The sequence is cut down to CDR3 DNA, 36 bases in frame from base 1. The germline V gene encodes CDR1 MDHEN and CDR2 SYDVKM. Trimming at the junction amounts to 5 bases on V and 8 bases on J, and the germline ends lie 10 bases apart.